These T cell receptor beta chains were read from a single sample in a study of monozygotic twins with cystic fibrosis. Only in-frame clones appear in the TCRdb table, and some are missing; sequencing was by immunoSEQ multiplex PCR. The table records about 29,000 clones, roughly 80% of them present only once. Sequenced material: blood. The source of these receptors is a girl aged 2-15 years with cystic fibrosis. The CDR3 runs from the conserved cysteine through the conserved F or W. Expanded clones get a size class; other rows say once, few or many, or leave the size out.

TRBV27,TRBJ1-1,.,CASRLTADTEAFF
TRBV27,TRBJ2-7,once,CASSPPPGNEQYF
TRBV30,TRBJ2-1,.,CAWSVKGMNEQFF
TRBV11-2,TRBJ1-1,.,CASSLVGTEAFF
TRBV5-1,TRBJ1-1,.,CASSAGQLNTEAFF
TRBV19,TRBJ2-1,.,CASSLAGASRSPYNEQFF
TRBV30,TRBJ1-2,.,CAWSVSGGGYTF
TRBV30,TRBJ2-1,.,CASTSGSYNEQFF
TRBV2,TRBJ1-2,.,CASSESGPYGYTF
TRBV30,TRBJ1-1,.,CAWSVRGTGGTEAFF
TRBV11-2,TRBJ1-5,.,CASSLFSGGDQPQHF
TRBV4-1,TRBJ1-1,.,CASSQARSDTRNTEAFF
TRBV6-1,TRBJ1-3,.,CASRQGAGNTIYF
TRBV11-2,TRBJ2-2,few,CASSWDYNTGELFF
TRBV19,TRBJ1-2,.,CASSRDKNYGYTF
TRBV27,TRBJ1-1,.,CASSSGQGARTFF
TRBV5-4,TRBJ2-1,.,CASSPTSDYNEQFF
TRBV11-2,TRBJ1-1,.,CASSLQGNTEAFF
TRBV4-1,TRBJ2-7,.,CASSHTGDSYEQYF
TRBV5-5,TRBJ1-5,.,CASSSGQGSNQPQHF
TRBV9,TRBJ2-1,.,CASSTGGGSTYNEQFF
TRBV27,TRBJ1-1,few,CASSLAMNTEAFF
TRBV2,TRBJ2-1,.,CASSETLAGGGNEQFF
TRBV19,TRBJ1-5,.,CASSVQTWQPQHF
TRBV10-3,TRBJ2-3,.,CATRAGITDTQYF
TRBV6-4,TRBJ1-2,.,CASRRDWGKYYGYTF
TRBV4-1,TRBJ2-3,.,CASSPPILGADTQYF
TRBV7-2,TRBJ1-1,.,CASSSQLWGTEAFF
TRBV4-1,TRBJ2-2,once,CASSQTGGKGTGELFF
TRBV5-1,TRBJ2-7,once,CASSLGGTSGSYEQYF
TRBV25-1,TRBJ1-5,.,CASSEGGRMSNQPQHF
TRBV18,TRBJ1-5,.,CASSIGSNQPQHF
TRBV4-1,TRBJ2-1,.,CASSLQGNSYNEQFF
TRBV6-5,TRBJ1-5,few,CASGGGQPQHF
TRBV14,TRBJ2-1,.,CASSQWISRPEQFF
TRBV5-1,TRBJ2-7,.,CASSLGTSFRSSYEQYF
TRBV30,TRBJ2-7,.,CAWSWTSGTYEQYF
TRBV19,TRBJ2-1,.,CATQSTEAAQFF
TRBV15,TRBJ2-7,.,CATSRELAGPYEQYF
TRBV5-1,TRBJ1-2,.,CASSLRTGTGAYGYTF
TRBV5-5,TRBJ1-6,once,CASSPIRGSPLHF
TRBV6-1,TRBJ1-1,.,CASITGAVTEAFF
TRBV5-1,TRBJ2-2,.,CASSLAGDRVSAGELFF
TRBV10-2,TRBJ2-5,.,CASSELGFGGETQYF
TRBV30,TRBJ2-7,once,CAWSVRGSTSYEQYF
TRBV30,TRBJ1-5,.,CAWSGLNSNQPQHF
TRBV27,TRBJ1-1,.,CASSLIGQVEAFF
TRBV19,TRBJ2-7,.,CASTSRLAPYEQYF
TRBV28,TRBJ2-5,few,CASSLRRHTTTETQYF
TRBV25-1,TRBJ1-1,.,CASSELDGQGRTEAFF
TRBV2,TRBJ1-1,once,CASSSGQDRREAFF